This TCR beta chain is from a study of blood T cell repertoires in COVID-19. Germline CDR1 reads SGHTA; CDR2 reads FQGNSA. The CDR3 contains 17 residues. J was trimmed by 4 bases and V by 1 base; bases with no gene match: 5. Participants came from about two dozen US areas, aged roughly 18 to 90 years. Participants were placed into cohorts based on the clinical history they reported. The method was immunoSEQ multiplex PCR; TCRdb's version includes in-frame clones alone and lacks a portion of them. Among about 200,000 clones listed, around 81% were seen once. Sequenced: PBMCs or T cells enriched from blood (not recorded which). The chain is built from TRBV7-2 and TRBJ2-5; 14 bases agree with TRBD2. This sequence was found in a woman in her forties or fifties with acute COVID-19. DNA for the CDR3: TGTGCCAGCAGCTTAGGACTAGCGGGAGGGCCAGGAGAGACCCAGTACTTC. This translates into CASSLGLAGGPGETQYF.